This T cell receptor (beta chain) came from a study of T cell responses to AZD1222 COVID-19 vaccine. Germline V gene lookup returns CDR1 DFQATT and CDR2 SNEGSKA (reference sequence). This CDR3 is built from 10 residues. V lost 3 bases and J lost 4, with 3 bases in between. TCRdb's copy holds only in-frame clones and misses some; the assay was immunoSEQ multiplex PCR. This sample has about 120,000 clones, with 80% to 90% found just once. Study-wide points: With dominance at 160-218 and 743-854, vaccine-associated CD4 TCRs spanned spike.

A note on this clone: Its matching antigen is unknown.

This clonotype originated in an adult in good health. This rearrangement joins TRBV20-1 to TRBJ1-1, with D unclear. Sequences were derived from peripheral blood, sampled on day 0 of AZD1222 vaccination. The CDR3 loop is CSASGTEAFF. The CDR3 DNA reads TGCAGTGCTAGTGGCACTGAAGCTTTCTTT.